These T cell receptor beta chains were read from a single sample in a study of cytomegalovirus exposure and HLA in healthy donors. TCRdb's copy holds only in-frame clones and misses some; the assay was immunoSEQ multiplex PCR. The data contain just over 200,000 clones, 79% of them singletons. Sequenced material: PBMCs. All receptors come from a man aged 50 to 59 in good health and CMV-seronegative. CDR3s include the opening cysteine and the closing phenylalanine or tryptophan. A D gene is named only where the DNA matches it firmly. Not all rows give a size; the values are once, few, many and, for expanded clones, a class.

size | J | D | V | DNA | CDR3
- | TRBJ1-4 | - | TRBV6-1 | TGTGCCAGATTTGGGGGGAAGGGGGAAAAACTGTTTTTT | CARFGGKGEKLFF
- | TRBJ1-1 | - | TRBV27 | TGTGCCAGCAGTTTCAGGGTGGACACTGAAGCTTTCTTT | CASSFRVDTEAFF
- | TRBJ1-1 | - | TRBV7-9 | TGTGCCAGCAGCCCAGTTCCGGGACAACCGAACACTGAAGCTTTCTTT | CASSPVPGQPNTEAFF
- | TRBJ1-3 | TRBD1 | TRBV4-1 | TGCGCCAGCAGCCAGAACAGGGGATCTGGAAACACCATATATTTT | CASSQNRGSGNTIYF
- | TRBJ2-1 | - | TRBV27 | TGTGCCAGCAGTTTATGGCGAGGTGAGCAGTTCTTC | CASSLWRGEQFF
once | TRBJ2-7 | TRBD1 | TRBV4-1 | TGCGCCAGCAGCCAAAGGACAGGCGAGCAGTACTTC | CASSQRTGEQYF
- | TRBJ2-2 | - | TRBV25-1 | TGTGCCAGCAGTAGACTCGGGGGCACCGGGGAGCTGTTTTTT | CASSRLGGTGELFF
few | TRBJ1-2 | - | TRBV28 | TGTGCCAGCAGTTCAACTTATGGCTACACCTTC | CASSSTYGYTF
- | TRBJ1-2 | - | TRBV5-1 | TGCGCCAGCAGCTGGGGAGGCGGCTACACCTTC | CASSWGGGYTF
few | TRBJ1-2 | TRBD1 | TRBV28 | TGTGCCAGCAGTTTATTCGGCAGGGGGCCGGTAGGCTACACCTTC | CASSLFGRGPVGYTF
- | TRBJ1-4 | - | TRBV9 | TGTGCCAGCAGCGTAGGGCCAGCGGCGGAAAAACTGTTTTTT | CASSVGPAAEKLFF
- | TRBJ1-2 | TRBD1 | TRBV19 | TGTGCCAGTAGTATGTTCGACAGGGGTCCTACTAACTATGGCTACACCTTC | CASSMFDRGPTNYGYTF
- | TRBJ2-3 | - | TRBV7-6 | TGTGCCAGCAGCTTAGCTGTGTCCAGTAGCACAGATACGCAGTATTTT | CASSLAVSSSTDTQYF
once | TRBJ2-7 | - | TRBV30 | TGTGCCTGGAGTGAGCGTCCGGGGAGCGGGTACGAGCAGTACTTC | CAWSERPGSGYEQYF
- | TRBJ2-7 | TRBD2 | TRBV4-2 | TGTGCCAGCAGCCAAGATTTGGGGACTAGGCCCTTCACCTACGAGCAGTACTTC | CASSQDLGTRPFTYEQYF
- | TRBJ2-6 | - | TRBV19 | TGTGCCAGTAGCCAACGCGGGGCCGGGGCCAACGTCCTGACTTTC | CASSQRGAGANVLTF
- | TRBJ2-7 | - | TRBV27 | TGTGCCAGTAGTTTATTGGGAGGCTCTCACTACGAGCAGTACTTC | CASSLLGGSHYEQYF
- | TRBJ2-7 | - | TRBV7-9 | TGTGCCAGCAGCTTAGGTGAGGGCTACGAGCAGTACTTC | CASSLGEGYEQYF
few | TRBJ1-3 | - | TRBV30 | TGTGCCTGGAGTTCCGTTAGACTAACGGACACCATATATTTT | CAWSSVRLTDTIYF
- | TRBJ2-1 | TRBD2 | TRBV9 | TGTGCCAGCACTCCAACCGGGACTAGCGGGAATGAGCAGTTCTTC | CASTPTGTSGNEQFF
- | TRBJ2-1 | TRBD2 | TRBV27 | TGTGCCAGCAGTACCCCGGGACTAGCGGGAGGTCGGTCCTACAATGAGCAGTTCTTC | CASSTPGLAGGRSYNEQFF
- | TRBJ1-4 | - | TRBV5-1 | TGCGCCAGCAGCTCTGGCGGGGGTCTGTTTTTT | CASSSGGGLFF
- | TRBJ1-1 | - | TRBV11-2 | TGTGCCAGCAGCAGCAACAGGGTCCCTCGACCTGAAGCTTTCTTT | CASSSNRVPRPEAFF